This T cell receptor (beta chain) is drawn from a study of radiation and T cells in renal cell carcinoma. Only in-frame clones appear in the TCRdb table, and some are missing; sequencing was by immunoSEQ multiplex PCR. The sample has roughly 130,000 clones; more than 80% are singletons. Time point described: blood 2 weeks post-SBRT. The treatment denotes: 15 Gy SBRT to primary tumor, nephrectomy 4 weeks later. Trimming cost V 3 bases and J 9 bases, with 12 bases left between them. This CDR3 is 13 amino acids long. CDR1 and CDR2 (germline): LNHDA, SQIVND (reference sequence). This chain uses TRBV19 with TRBJ2-1, with a possible D match to TRBD1 (5 bases). The receptor's source is an older woman with renal cell carcinoma. Sequences were derived from blood, sampled from a patient whose treatment included radiotherapy and nephrectomy. The CDR3 region has the DNA TGTGCCAGTAGTATCGGCAGGGTAGGTGAGCAGTTCTTC. Translated: CASSIGRVGEQFF.